The T cell receptor (beta chain) described here comes from a study of CD8+ T cells in alopecia areata (dated by TCRdb to the late 2010s). General notes on the study: The treated patients, all with moderate-to-severe alopecia areata, were enrolled in an open-label pilot trial of oral tofacitinib given at 5 to 10 mg twice daily. Clonality in the scalp was compared among normal scalp (n=4), patchy alopecia areata scalp (n=8), and alopecia totalis/universalis scalp (n=8). immunoSEQ multiplex PCR using 35 Vbeta forward primers and 13 Jbeta reverse primers was used to amplify TCRbeta CDR3 regions. Tofacitinib-treated patients had biopsies at baseline and at 4 and 24 weeks of treatment, with a later scalp biopsy in several patients. Human TCRbeta sequencing covered scalp tissue and sorted CD4+ and CD8+ peripheral blood T cells from patchy and totalis/universalis alopecia areata patients and healthy controls. High-throughput TCRbeta sequencing was used to examine T cell clonal expansion in alopecia areata in both the C3H/HeJ mouse model and human patients. For the treated patients, the SALT score, which quantifies what percentage of scalp surface area is affected, served as the measure of disease severity. Tofacitinib was given for 6 to 18 months, followed by 6 months of follow-up off drug to assess delayed response and recurrence. The RNA source kit depended on sample type: the PAXgene miRNA kit for fixed scalp, the miRNeasy kit for PBMCs, and the RNeasy kit for mouse skin. The study at large found these results: Unlike mouse skin, where gammadelta T cells dominate, normal human skin contains resident alphabeta T cells that get sequenced too, which complicates analysis of the scalp TCR repertoire. Many expanded lesional clones were found to persist in scalp and blood during tofacitinib treatment, and relapse after treatment cessation may be partly explained by this persistence. Compared with normal scalp, lesional scalp, particularly in alopecia totalis/universalis, had higher clonality and more expanded CD8+ clones, which suggests antigenic drive. Tofacitinib significantly decreased scalp clonality and the number of expanded CD8+ clones among the top 100 scalp clones. Shared TCR sequences between patients were less evident than in mice, which may be partly attributable to HLA diversity in the patient population. Because the treated cohort was small and included a single nonresponder, larger studies are needed to assess links between baseline CD8+ expansion and response.

This clone was observed once. There is no known antigen for this receptor. The record has no base qualities; no much larger clone is one base away. The time point label, read with the paper, signifies: less than 30 weeks on oral tofacitinib. Per the publication, the treatment or condition label means: oral pan-JAK inhibitor, 5-10 mg twice daily. From alopecia areata patients, peripheral blood was collected along with lesional scalp punch biopsies. After PBMCs were isolated by density centrifugation and stained for CD3, CD4 and CD8, a FACSAria was used to sort CD4+ and CD8+ T cells. The method behind the library was the immunoSEQ multiplex PCR assay. To provide template for TCR sequencing, every sample had RNA extracted and reverse transcribed into cDNA. First-strand cDNA was synthesized using SuperScript III with a 2:1 mix of oligo-dT and random hexamers. Amplification bias was assessed with a synthetic immune receptor repertoire, and residual bias was removed computationally. The paper's processing steps were these. After raw reads were preprocessed to remove errors, the CDR3 was defined following IMGT conventions as running from the conserved cysteine to phenylalanine. Clonality was computed as 1 minus the Shannon entropy, with the entropy normalized by log2 of the number of productive unique TCRs. Scalp TCRbeta sequences were cross-referenced with sorted blood CD4 and CD8 repertoires so that the CD4 or CD8 identity of scalp clones could be inferred. TCRdb stores this immuneACCESS table with in-frame sequences only. Part of the clones is absent; in the studies checked, under half of the shortfall reflects unresolved V genes, and no reason is known for the rest. Clone size and V and J calls were adopted from that table, with D and trimming inferred from the DNA. The sample table records approximately 210,000 clones; roughly 66% of these occur just once. The biggest ten clones account for approximately 0.97% of the sample.

From a lookup of the germline V gene, CDR1 and CDR2 are SGHTA and FQGNSA. From the cysteine up to the phenylalanine, the CDR3 has a length of 13 residues. Only CDR3 DNA is held: 39 bases, read in frame from base 1. The junction shows trimming of 5 bases on V and 5 bases on J, and the gene matches do not reach 5 bases of it. Sequenced material: CD4+ T cells sorted from blood, taken at week 24, from a patient treated with tofacitinib. In this chain, TRBV7-2 is recombined with TRBJ1-2; the central 7 bases match TRBD1. The sequence was collected from a human donor with alopecia areata. The DNA is as follows: TGTGCCAGCAGCGCCCCGGGACAGTATGGCTACACCTTC. The resulting protein is CASSAPGQYGYTF.